This T cell receptor (beta chain) was captured in a study of blood T cell repertoires in COVID-19. About the study: Sample material is recorded as cDNA or gDNA derived from T cells, B-cell-depleted T cells, or PBMCs.

In the original analysis: Scientists estimated how many nucleated cells there were by amplifying reference gene primers. Clones were sequenced by immunoSEQ multiplex PCR, and TCRdb holds only the in-frame ones, with some missing. The V and J calls and clone size come from that table; D and trimming were worked out from the DNA. The sample holds tens of thousands of clones, 65% to 90% seen once. Deletions cut 5 bases from V and 6 bases from J, with 15 bases between. CDR1 and CDR2 (germline): SGHKS, YYEKEE (reference sequence). This CDR3 has 14 residues. The receptor was derived from a human donor in a cohort sampled during active COVID-19. The chain carries TRBV5-5 and TRBJ2-4, with TRBD1 as a possible D gene (6 bases). Sequencing was carried out using peripheral blood. The CDR3 DNA is TGTGCCAGCAGTTTTTTAGGGGGTGCAAACATTCAGTACTTC. Its translation is CASSFLGGANIQYF.